These T cell receptor beta chains were read from a single sample in a study of patients and donors after allogeneic stem cell transplantation. TCRdb analysed the RT-PCR reads with MiXCR anew, one entry per CDR3 protein. Here the sample spans about 150,000 distinct CDR3 sequences, 37% being singletons. Sequenced: blood, either unsorted or a sorted T cell fraction (not recorded which). The source of these receptors is a human donor who was either an allogeneic HSCT recipient or a stem cell or donor lymphocyte infusion donor (not recorded which). It is not recorded whose cells these are; they may come from a transplant donor. CDR3s include the opening cysteine and the closing phenylalanine or tryptophan. The D gene is left open where the match is weak. A clone size is listed for some rows: how often the clone was seen (once, few, many), or a class if it is expanded.

>NA|TRBJ2-2|13|TRBV20-1|NA
CSARRVNTGELFF
TGCAGTGCTAGGAGGGTAAACACCGGGGAGCTGTTTTTT
>few|TRBJ1-3|14|TRBV9|TRBD1
CASNPGQAGNTIYF
TGTGCCAGCAACCCGGGACAGGCAGGAAACACCATATATTTT
>few|TRBJ2-2|13|TRBV29-1|NA
CSVEDQGPGELFF
TGCAGCGTTGAAGATCAGGGTCCCGGGGAGCTGTTTTTT
>NA|TRBJ1-2|13|TRBV14|NA
CASSRRGNYGYTF
TGTGCCAGCAGCCGGAGGGGGAACTATGGCTACACCTTC
>NA|TRBJ1-5|13|TRBV10-3|NA
CAISVQNYQPQHF
TGTGCCATCAGTGTGCAGAACTATCAGCCCCAGCATTTT
>NA|TRBJ1-2|14|TRBV6-2/TRBV6-3|NA
CASSYRAWNYGYTF
TGTGCCAGCAGTTACCGTGCATGGAACTATGGCTACACCTTC
>few|TRBJ1-1|10|TRBV29-1|NA
CSALQAEAFF
TGCAGCGCCCTTCAAGCTGAAGCTTTCTTT
>few|TRBJ1-1|18|TRBV9|NA
CASSLSWGGRDRNTEAFF
TGTGCCAGCAGCCTCTCATGGGGCGGAAGAGATAGGAACACTGAAGCTTTCTTT
>NA|TRBJ1-1|16|TRBV7-9|NA
CASSVPLGLSNTEAFF
TGTGCCAGCAGCGTACCCTTGGGCCTCTCGAACACTGAAGCTTTCTTT
>NA|TRBJ1-2|14|TRBV20-1|NA
CSAPNQGLGNGYTF
TGCAGTGCTCCGAATCAGGGGTTGGGGAATGGCTACACCTTC
>NA|TRBJ1-1|13|TRBV20-1|TRBD1
CSAPPQGDTEAFF
TGCAGTGCTCCCCCCCAGGGGGACACTGAAGCTTTCTTT
>few|TRBJ1-2|12|TRBV14|NA
CASSPINYGYTF
TGTGCCAGCAGCCCGATAAACTATGGCTACACCTTC
>NA|TRBJ1-1|15|TRBV9|NA
CASSVDGGAATEAFF
TGTGCCAGCAGCGTGGACGGAGGGGCTGCGACTGAAGCTTTCTTT
>few|TRBJ1-5|14|TRBV7-8|NA
CASSLGPSNQPQHF
TGTGCCAGCAGCTTAGGCCCGAGCAATCAGCCCCAGCATTTT
>few|TRBJ2-5|15|TRBV12-3/TRBV12-4|NA
CASARARGYQETQYF
TGTGCCAGCGCCCGGGCGAGGGGGTACCAAGAGACCCAGTACTTC
>NA|TRBJ2-2|16|TRBV12-3/TRBV12-4|TRBD2
CASSAGTNANTGELFF
TGTGCCAGCAGTGCCGGGACTAACGCGAACACCGGGGAGCTGTTTTTT
>NA|TRBJ1-6|16|TRBV7-8|NA
CASSHLGSGEHSPLHF
TGTGCCAGCAGCCACTTAGGGTCTGGGGAGCACTCACCCCTCCACTTT
>NA|TRBJ1-1|12|TRBV12-3/TRBV12-4|TRBD1
CASSLRGRRAFF
TGTGCCAGCAGTTTAAGGGGGCGCCGAGCTTTCTTT
>NA|TRBJ1-2|14|TRBV10-3|NA
CAISESGSSYGYTF
TGTGCCATCAGTGAGTCCGGGAGTTCCTATGGCTACACCTTC
>NA|TRBJ2-5|14|TRBV6-5|NA
CASSMGTHQETQYF
TGTGCCAGCAGCATGGGGACCCATCAAGAGACCCAGTACTTC
>once|TRBJ2-5|15|TRBV30|TRBD1
CAWSVRGQGAETQYF
TGTGCCTGGAGTGTACGAGGACAGGGGGCAGAGACCCAGTACTTC
>once|TRBJ2-1|14|TRBV12-3/TRBV12-4|NA
CASNFAGAYNEQFF
TGTGCCAGCAACTTTGCCGGGGCCTACAATGAGCAGTTCTTC
>NA|TRBJ2-2|12|TRBV12-3/TRBV12-4|NA
CASRQWAGELFF
TGTGCCAGCAGGCAGTGGGCCGGGGAGCTGTTTTTT
>NA|TRBJ1-3|15|TRBV5-6|NA
CASSPGLASGNTIYF
TGTGCCAGCAGCCCAGGACTCGCCTCTGGAAACACCATATATTTT
>NA|TRBJ2-5|14|TRBV6-1|TRBD1
CASSEVRGLETQYF
TGTGCCAGCAGTGAAGTAAGGGGGCTGGAGACCCAGTACTTC
>NA|TRBJ1-2|14|TRBV4-3|NA
CASSQVDDTMGYTF
TGCGCCAGCAGCCAAGTAGACGATACTATGGGCTACACCTTC
>NA|TRBJ1-1|12|TRBV29-1|NA
CSVEDQGSEAFF
TGCAGCGTTGAAGATCAGGGGTCTGAAGCTTTCTTT
>NA|TRBJ2-2|16|TRBV12-3/TRBV12-4|NA
CASSKNSGSNTGELFF
TGTGCCAGCAGTAAAAATAGCGGTTCGAACACCGGGGAGCTGTTTTTT
>few|TRBJ1-2|14|TRBV29-1|TRBD1
CSVGQGLWNYGYTF
TGCAGCGTTGGACAGGGTCTTTGGAACTATGGCTACACCTTC
>NA|TRBJ2-3|14|TRBV20-1|NA
CSASGVLGTDTQYF
TGCAGTGCCAGTGGAGTGCTCGGCACAGATACGCAGTATTTT
>NA|TRBJ2-4|14|TRBV6-1|NA
CASSELVRGGIQYF
TGTGCCAGCAGTGAATTGGTCAGGGGCGGCATTCAGTACTTC
>NA|TRBJ1-2|13|TRBV12-3/TRBV12-4|NA
CASSFQGYGGYTF
TGTGCCAGCAGTTTTCAGGGTTACGGTGGCTACACCTTC